This T cell receptor (beta chain) was observed in a study of early T cells in non-severe SARS-CoV-2 infection. The overall study: Chains were unpaired, as sequencing was done on bulk RNA from unsorted whole blood.

About this clonotype itself: Its cognate antigen is unknown.

There are 14 residues in the CDR3. Trimming removed 3 bases from V and 3 bases from J, with 6 bases in between. The study, taken as a whole, reports: Matching results from VDJdb favored anti-spike CD8 responses, leaving private and CD4 specificities undetected.

Individual cDNA molecules were tagged with unique molecular identifiers, the study reported. MiXCR, run by TCRdb on the 5' RACE reads, gives a single entry per CDR3 protein. Seen here are about 68,000 distinct CDR3 sequences, 11% observed once, and the top ten hold 5.5% to 7%. The sample comprised whole blood. This receptor was identified in an adult who was a healthcare worker with PCR-confirmed SARS-CoV-2 infection or an uninfected control (not recorded which). The chain combines TRBV12-3 or TRBV12-4 with TRBJ2-6; D not resolved. CDR3: CASSFNGGANVLTF. In DNA form, the CDR3 reads TGTGCCAGCAGTTTTAACGGTGGGGCCAACGTCCTGACTTTC.